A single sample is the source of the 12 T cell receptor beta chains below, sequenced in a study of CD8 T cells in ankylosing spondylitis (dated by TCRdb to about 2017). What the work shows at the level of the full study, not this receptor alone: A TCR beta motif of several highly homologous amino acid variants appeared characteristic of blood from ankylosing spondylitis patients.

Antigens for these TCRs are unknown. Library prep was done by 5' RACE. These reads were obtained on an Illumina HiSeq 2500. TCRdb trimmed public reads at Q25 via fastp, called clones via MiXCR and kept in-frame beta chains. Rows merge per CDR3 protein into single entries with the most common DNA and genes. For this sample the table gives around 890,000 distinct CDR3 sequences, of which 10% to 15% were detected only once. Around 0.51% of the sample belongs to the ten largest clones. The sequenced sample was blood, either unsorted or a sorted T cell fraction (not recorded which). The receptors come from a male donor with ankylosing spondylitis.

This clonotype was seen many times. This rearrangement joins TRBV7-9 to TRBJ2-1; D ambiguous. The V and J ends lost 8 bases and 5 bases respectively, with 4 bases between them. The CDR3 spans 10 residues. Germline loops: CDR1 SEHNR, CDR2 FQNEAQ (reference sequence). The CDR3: CASGNNEQFF. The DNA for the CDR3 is TGTGCCAGCGGAAACAATGAGCAGTTCTTC.

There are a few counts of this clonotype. CDR3 sequence: CASSYIGLTNTEAFF. DNA for the CDR3: TGTGCCAGCAGTTATATCGGCCTGACGAACACTGAAGCTTTCTTT. The genes are TRBV6-2 or TRBV6-3 and TRBJ1-1; no clear D. The germline V and J ends were trimmed by 3 bases and 1 base, with 12 bases remaining between them. CDR1 and CDR2 (germline): MNHEY, SVGEGT. The CDR3 has 15 residues.

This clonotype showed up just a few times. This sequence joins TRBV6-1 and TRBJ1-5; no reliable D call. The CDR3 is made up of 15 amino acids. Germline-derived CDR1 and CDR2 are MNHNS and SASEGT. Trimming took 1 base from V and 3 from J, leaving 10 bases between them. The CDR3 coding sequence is TGTGCCAGCAGTGAAGGACCGGCTTACAATCAGCCCCAGCATTTT. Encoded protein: CASSEGPAYNQPQHF.

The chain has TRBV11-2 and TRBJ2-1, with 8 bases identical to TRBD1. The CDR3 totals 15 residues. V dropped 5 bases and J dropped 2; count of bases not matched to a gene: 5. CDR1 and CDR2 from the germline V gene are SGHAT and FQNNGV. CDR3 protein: CASSNRDRTYNEQFF. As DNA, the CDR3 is TGTGCCAGCAGCAACCGGGACAGGACCTACAATGAGCAGTTCTTC. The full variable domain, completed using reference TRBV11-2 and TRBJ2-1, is EAGVAQSPRYKIIEKRQSVAFWCNPISGHATLYWYQQILGQGPKLLIQFQNNGVVDDSQLPKDRFSAERLKGVDSTLKIQPAKLEDSAVYLCASSNRDRTYNEQFFGPGTRLTVL.

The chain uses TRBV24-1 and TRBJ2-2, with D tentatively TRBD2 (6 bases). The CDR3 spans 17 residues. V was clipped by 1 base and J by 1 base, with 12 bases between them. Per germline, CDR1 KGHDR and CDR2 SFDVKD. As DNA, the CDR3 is TGTGCCACCAGTGATTTTCGCTTCGGGGGGAACACCGGGGAGCTGTTTTTT. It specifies CATSDFRFGGNTGELFF.

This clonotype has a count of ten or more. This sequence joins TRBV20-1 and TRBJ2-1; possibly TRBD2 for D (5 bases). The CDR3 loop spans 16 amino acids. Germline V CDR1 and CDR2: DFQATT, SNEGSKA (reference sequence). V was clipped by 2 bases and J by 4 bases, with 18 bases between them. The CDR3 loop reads CSARSYRAGVYNEQFF. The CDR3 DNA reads TGCAGTGCTAGATCCTACAGAGCCGGGGTTTACAATGAGCAGTTCTTC.

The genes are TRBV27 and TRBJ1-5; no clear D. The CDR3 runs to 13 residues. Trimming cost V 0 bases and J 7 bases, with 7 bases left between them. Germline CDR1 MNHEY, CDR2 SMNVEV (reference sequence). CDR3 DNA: TGTGCCAGCAGTTTATCGACTGGGCAGCCCCAGCATTTT. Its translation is CASSLSTGQPQHF.

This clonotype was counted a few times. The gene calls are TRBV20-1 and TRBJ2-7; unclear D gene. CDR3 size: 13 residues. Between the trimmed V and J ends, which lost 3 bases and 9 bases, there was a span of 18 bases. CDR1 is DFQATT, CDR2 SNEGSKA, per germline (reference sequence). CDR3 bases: TGCAGTGCTAGCTCGGCAGGCCCCCTAAGGCAGTACTTC. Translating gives CSASSAGPLRQYF.

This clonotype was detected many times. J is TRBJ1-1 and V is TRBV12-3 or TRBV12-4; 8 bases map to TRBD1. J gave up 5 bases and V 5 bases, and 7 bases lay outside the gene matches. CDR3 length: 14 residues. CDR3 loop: CASSPFDRGTEAFF. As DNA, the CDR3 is TGTGCCAGCAGTCCGTTCGACAGGGGTACTGAAGCTTTCTTT.

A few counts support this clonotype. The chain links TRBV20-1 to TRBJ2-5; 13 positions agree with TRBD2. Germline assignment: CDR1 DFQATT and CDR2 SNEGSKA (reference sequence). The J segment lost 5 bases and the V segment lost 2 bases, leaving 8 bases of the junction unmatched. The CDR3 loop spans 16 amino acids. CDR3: CSARYRTSGGSETQYF. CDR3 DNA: TGCAGTGCTAGATATAGGACTAGCGGGGGTTCCGAGACCCAGTACTTC.

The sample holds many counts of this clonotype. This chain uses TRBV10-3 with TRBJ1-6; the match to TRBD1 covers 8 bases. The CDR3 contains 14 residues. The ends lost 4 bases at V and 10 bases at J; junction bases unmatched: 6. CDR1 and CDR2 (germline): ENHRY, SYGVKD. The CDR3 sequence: CAISADREPSPLHF. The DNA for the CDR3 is TGTGCCATCAGTGCGGACAGGGAACCCTCACCCCTCCACTTT.

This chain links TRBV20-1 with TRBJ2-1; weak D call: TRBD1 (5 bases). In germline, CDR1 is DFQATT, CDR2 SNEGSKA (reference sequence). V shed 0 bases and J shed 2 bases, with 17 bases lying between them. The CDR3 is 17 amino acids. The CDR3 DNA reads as TGCAGTGCTAGAGATCTTACGGGTAGGGGTGCCTACAATGAGCAGTTCTTC. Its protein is CSARDLTGRGAYNEQFF.